Below, one T cell receptor (beta chain) is given with its context. V was trimmed by 0 bases and J by 2 bases, leaving 11 bases between them. CDR3 length: 15 residues. Per germline, CDR1 MNHNS and CDR2 SASEGT. Original methodology: Estimated nucleated cell counts came from reference gene primer amplification. Clones were read by immunoSEQ multiplex PCR, and TCRdb kept only the in-frame ones, dropping some. V, J and clone size reflect that table, while D and trimming were determined from the DNA. Altogether roughly 150,000 clones are present, more than 80% being singletons, with the ten largest covering just under 2%. The sample belongs to a study of blood T cell repertoires in COVID-19. As for the study in general: The origin of the acute and convalescent COVID-19 samples was the United States, Italy and Spain.

The TCR originated in an older woman with COVID-19, enrolled during active disease. The chain recombines TRBV6-1 with TRBJ2-7; D may be TRBD2 (6 bases). The sample taken for sequencing was peripheral blood. This CDR3 is CASSEANWGAYEQYF. The DNA of the CDR3 is TGTGCCAGCAGTGAAGCGAATTGGGGGGCCTACGAGCAGTACTTC.